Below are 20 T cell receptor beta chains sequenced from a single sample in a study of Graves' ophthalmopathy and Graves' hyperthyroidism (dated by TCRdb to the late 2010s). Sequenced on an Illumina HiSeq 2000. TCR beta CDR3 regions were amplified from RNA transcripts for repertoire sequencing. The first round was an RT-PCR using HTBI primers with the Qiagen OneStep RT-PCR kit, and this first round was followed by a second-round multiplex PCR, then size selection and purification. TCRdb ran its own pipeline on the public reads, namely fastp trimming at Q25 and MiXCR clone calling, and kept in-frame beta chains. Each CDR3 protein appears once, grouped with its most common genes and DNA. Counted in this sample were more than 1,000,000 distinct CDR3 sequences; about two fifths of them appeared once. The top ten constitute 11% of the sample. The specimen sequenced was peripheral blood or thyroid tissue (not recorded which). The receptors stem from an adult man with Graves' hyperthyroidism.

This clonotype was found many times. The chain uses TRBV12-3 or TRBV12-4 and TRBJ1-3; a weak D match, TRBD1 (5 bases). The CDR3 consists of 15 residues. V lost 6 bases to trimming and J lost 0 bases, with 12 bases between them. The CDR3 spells CASRVRGNSGNTIYF. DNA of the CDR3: TGTGCCAGCAGAGTTAGGGGAAACTCTGGAAACACCATATATTTT.

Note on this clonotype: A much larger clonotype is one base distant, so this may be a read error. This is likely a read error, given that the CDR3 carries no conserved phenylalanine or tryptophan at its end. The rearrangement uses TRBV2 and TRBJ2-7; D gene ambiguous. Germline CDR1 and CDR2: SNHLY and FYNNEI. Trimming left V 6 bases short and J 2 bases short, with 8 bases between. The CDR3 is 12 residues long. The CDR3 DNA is TGTGCCAGCAGGGGCAGACCCTACGAGCAGTACCTC. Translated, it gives CASRGRPYEQYL.

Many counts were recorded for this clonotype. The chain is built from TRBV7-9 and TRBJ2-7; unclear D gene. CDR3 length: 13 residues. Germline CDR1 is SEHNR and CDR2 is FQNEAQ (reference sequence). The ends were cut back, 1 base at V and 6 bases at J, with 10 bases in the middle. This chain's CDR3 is CASSLVGLSEQYF. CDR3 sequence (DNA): TGTGCCAGCAGCTTAGTAGGGTTGTCCGAGCAGTACTTC.

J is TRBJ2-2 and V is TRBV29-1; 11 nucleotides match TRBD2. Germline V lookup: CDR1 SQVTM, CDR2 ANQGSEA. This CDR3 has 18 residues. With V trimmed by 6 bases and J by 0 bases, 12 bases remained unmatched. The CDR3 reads CSVAVLAGATPNTGELFF. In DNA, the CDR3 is TGCAGCGTGGCCGTACTAGCGGGGGCCACCCCGAACACCGGGGAGCTGTTTTTT.

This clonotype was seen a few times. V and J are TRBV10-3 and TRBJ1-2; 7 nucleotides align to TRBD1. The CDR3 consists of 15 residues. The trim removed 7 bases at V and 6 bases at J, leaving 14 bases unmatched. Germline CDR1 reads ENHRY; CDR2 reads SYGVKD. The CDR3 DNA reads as TGTGCCATCACTCCAGACAGGGCGATCTTCAATGGCTACACCTTC. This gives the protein CAITPDRAIFNGYTF.

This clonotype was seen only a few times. DNA of the CDR3: TGTGCCAGCAGTTTTGGAGGGGCAAGGTGGGCTTTCTTT. It yields the protein CASSFGGARWAFF. The V and J genes are TRBV12-3 or TRBV12-4 and TRBJ1-1, with a weak D call TRBD1 (5 bases). This CDR3 comprises 13 residues. The ends were cut back, 3 bases at V and 11 bases at J, with 16 bases in the middle.

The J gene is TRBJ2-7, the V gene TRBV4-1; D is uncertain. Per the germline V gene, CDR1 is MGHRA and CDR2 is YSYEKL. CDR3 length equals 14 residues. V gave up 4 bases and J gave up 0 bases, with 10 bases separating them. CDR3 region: CASSLRLSSYEQYF. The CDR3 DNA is TGCGCCAGCAGCCTCAGGCTATCCTCCTACGAGCAGTACTTC.

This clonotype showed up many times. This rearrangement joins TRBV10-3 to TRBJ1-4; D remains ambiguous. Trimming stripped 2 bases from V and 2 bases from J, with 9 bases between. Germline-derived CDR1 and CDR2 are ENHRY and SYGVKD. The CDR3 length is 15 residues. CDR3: CAISEGSSTNEKLFF. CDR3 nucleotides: TGTGCCATCAGTGAGGGTTCTTCGACTAATGAAAAACTGTTTTTT.

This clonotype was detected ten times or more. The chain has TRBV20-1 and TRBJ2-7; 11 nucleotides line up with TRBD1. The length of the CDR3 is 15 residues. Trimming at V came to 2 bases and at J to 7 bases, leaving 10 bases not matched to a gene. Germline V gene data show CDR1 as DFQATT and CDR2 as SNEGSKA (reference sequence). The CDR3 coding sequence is TGCAGTGCTAGATCGGGGGACAGGGGGTTCTGGGAGCAGTACTTC. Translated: CSARSGDRGFWEQYF.

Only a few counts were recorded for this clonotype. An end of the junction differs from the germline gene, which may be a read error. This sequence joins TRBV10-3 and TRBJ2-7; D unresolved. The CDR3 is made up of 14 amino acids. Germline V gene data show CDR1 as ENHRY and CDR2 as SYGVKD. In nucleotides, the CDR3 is TGTGCCAGCAGTGTGGAACGATACTCCTACGAGCAGTACTTC. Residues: CASSVERYSYEQYF.

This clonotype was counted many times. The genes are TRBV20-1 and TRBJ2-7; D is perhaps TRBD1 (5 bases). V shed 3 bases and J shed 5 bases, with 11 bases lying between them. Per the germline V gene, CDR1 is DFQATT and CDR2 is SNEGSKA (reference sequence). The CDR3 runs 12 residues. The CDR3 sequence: CSASRVLDEQYF. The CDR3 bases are TGCAGTGCTAGCAGGGTGCTGGACGAGCAGTACTTC.

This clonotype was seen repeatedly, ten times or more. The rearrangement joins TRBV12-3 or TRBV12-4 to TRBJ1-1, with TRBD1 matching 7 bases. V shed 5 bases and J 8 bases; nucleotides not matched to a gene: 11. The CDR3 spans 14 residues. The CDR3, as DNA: TGTGCCAGCAGTCTCCGAACAGGGGACCCGGAAGCTTTCTTT. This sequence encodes CASSLRTGDPEAFF.

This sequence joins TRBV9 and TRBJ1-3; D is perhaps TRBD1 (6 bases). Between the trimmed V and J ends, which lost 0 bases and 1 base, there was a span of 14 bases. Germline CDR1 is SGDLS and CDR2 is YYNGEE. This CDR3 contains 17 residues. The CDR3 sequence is CASSVVPDRGSGNTIYF. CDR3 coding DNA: TGTGCCAGCAGCGTAGTTCCGGACAGAGGATCTGGAAACACCATATATTTT. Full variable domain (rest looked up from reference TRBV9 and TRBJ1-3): DSGVTQTPKHLITATGQRVTLRCSPRSGDLSVYWYQQSLDQGLQFLIQYYNGEERAKGNILERFSAQQFPDLHSELNLSSLELGDSALYFCASSVVPDRGSGNTIYFGEGSWLTVV.

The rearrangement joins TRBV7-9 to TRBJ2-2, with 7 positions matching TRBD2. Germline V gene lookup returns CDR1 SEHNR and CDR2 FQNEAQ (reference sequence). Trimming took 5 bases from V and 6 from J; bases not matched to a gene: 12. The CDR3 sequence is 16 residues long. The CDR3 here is CASSLGGFSMPGELFF. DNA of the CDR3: TGTGCCAGCAGCCTGGGAGGGTTTAGTATGCCCGGGGAGCTGTTTTTT.

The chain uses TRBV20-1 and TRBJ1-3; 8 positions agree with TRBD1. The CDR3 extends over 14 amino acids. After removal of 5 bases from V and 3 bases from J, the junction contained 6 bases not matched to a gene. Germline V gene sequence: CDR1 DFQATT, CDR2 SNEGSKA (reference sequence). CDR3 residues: CSAPDRAIGNTIYF. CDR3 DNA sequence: TGCAGTGCTCCGGACAGGGCAATTGGAAACACCATATATTTT.

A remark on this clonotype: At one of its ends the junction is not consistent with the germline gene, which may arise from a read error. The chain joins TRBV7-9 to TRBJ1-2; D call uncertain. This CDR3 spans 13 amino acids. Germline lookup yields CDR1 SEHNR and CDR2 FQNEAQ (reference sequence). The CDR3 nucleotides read TGTACCAGCAGTACCGACACCTATATTGGCTACACCTTC. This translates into CTSSTDTYIGYTF.

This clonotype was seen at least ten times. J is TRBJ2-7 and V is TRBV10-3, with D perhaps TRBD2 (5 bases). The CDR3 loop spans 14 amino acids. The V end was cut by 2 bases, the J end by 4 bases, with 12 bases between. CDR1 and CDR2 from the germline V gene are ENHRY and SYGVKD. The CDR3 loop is CAISEEPRGYEQYF. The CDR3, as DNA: TGTGCCATCAGTGAGGAGCCCCGCGGGTACGAGCAGTACTTC.

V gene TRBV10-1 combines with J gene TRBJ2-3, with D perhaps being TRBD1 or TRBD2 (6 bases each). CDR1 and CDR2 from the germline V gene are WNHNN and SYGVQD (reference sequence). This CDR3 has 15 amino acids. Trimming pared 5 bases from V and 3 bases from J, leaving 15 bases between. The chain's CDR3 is CASSSGGGRTDTQYF. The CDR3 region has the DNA TGCGCCAGCAGTTCTGGAGGGGGGCGGACAGATACGCAGTATTTT.

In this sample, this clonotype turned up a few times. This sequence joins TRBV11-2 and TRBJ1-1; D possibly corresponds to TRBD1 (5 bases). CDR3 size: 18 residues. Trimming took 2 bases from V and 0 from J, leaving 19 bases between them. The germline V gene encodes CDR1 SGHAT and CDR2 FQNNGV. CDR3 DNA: TGTGCCAGCAGCTTAAATGGGAGGACAATAGCTGTGAACACTGAAGCTTTCTTT. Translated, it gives CASSLNGRTIAVNTEAFF.

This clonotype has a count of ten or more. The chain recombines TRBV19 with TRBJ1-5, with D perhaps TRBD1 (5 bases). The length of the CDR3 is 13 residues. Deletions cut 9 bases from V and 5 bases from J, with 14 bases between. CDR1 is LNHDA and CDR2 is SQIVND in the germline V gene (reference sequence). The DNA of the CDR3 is TGTGCCAGCTCGGGGGTTGGCTATCAGCCCCAGCATTTT. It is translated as CASSGVGYQPQHF.